The present T cell receptor (beta chain) was sequenced within a study of shared clonotypes between healthy human individuals. A deep-level run was used for the assay. The protocol was immunoSEQ multiplex PCR, while the TCRdb copy is restricted to in-frame clones and leaves out a portion. Here the sample spans hundreds of thousands of clones, about 92% being singletons. As to this clone: An end of the junction differs from the germline gene, which may be a read error. The same CDR3 can be traced to other DNA sequences in this sample.

Naive CD8 cells lacked CD45RO and underwent positive selection for CCR7, leaving out terminally differentiated effector memory CD45RA+ cells. Caucasian adults living in Nashville, Tennessee, provided all samples. The CDR3 has 15 residues. CDR1 and CDR2 (germline): LGHNA, YSLEER. The chain carries TRBV4-3 and TRBJ2-7; a weak D match, TRBD1 (6 bases). Specimen: naive CD8+ T cells sorted from blood. This TCR came from a man aged 30 to 39 in good health. This CDR3 is CASSQGVGQPYEQYF. In DNA form, the CDR3 reads TGCGCCAGCAGCCAAGGAGTCGGACAGCCCTATGAGCAGTACTTC.